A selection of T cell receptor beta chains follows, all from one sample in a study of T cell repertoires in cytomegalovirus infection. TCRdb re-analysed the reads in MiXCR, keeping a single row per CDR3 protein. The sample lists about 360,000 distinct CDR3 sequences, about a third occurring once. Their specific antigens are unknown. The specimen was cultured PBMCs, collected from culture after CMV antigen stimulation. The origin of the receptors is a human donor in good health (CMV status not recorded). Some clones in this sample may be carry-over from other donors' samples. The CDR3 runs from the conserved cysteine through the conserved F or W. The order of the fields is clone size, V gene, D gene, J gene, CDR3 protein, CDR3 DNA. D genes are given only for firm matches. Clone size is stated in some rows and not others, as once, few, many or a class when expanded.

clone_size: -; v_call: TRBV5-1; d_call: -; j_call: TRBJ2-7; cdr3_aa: CASSLDRPYEQYF; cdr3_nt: TGCGCCAGCAGCTTGGACCGGCCCTACGAGCAGTACTTC
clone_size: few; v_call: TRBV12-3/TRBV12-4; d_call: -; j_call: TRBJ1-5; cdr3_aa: CASSLEGGGNQPQHF; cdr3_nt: TGTGCCAGCAGCTTGGAGGGGGGCGGCAATCAGCCCCAGCATTTT
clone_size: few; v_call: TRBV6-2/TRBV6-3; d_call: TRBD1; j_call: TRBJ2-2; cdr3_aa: CASSYAPDRGPGGELFF; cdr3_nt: TGTGCCAGCAGTTACGCCCCGGACAGGGGGCCGGGCGGGGAGCTGTTTTTT
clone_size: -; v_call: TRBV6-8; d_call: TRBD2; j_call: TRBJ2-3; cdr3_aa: CASSLAGGPQDTQYF; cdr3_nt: TGTGCCAGCAGCCTAGCGGGAGGGCCCCAAGATACGCAGTATTTT
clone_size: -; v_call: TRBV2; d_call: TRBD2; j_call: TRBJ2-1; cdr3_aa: CASSGLAGGPVNEQFF; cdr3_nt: TGTGCCAGCAGTGGGCTAGCGGGAGGGCCAGTCAATGAGCAGTTCTTC
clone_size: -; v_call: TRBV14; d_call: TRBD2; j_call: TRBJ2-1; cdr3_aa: CASSQEGPLAGGASYNEQFF; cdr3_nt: TGTGCCAGCAGCCAAGAAGGTCCACTAGCGGGGGGGGCCTCCTACAATGAGCAGTTCTTC
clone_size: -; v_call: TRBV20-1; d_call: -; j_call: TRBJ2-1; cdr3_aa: CSARDLSVGLVQDEQFF; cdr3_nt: TGCAGTGCTAGAGATTTGAGCGTCGGTCTAGTTCAGGATGAGCAGTTCTTC
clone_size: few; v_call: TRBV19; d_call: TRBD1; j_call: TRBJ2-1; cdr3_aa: CASRGQGPHNEQFF; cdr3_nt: TGTGCCAGTCGGGGACAGGGGCCCCACAATGAGCAGTTCTTC
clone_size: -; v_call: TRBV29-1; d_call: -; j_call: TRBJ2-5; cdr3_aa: CSAYLGASQETQYF; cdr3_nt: TGCAGCGCCTACCTTGGTGCCAGCCAAGAGACCCAGTACTTC
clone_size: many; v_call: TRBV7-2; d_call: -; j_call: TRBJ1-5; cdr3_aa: CASSLDDQPQHF; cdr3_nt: TGTGCCAGCAGCTTAGATGATCAGCCCCAGCATTTT
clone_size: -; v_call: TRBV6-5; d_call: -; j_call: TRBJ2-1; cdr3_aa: CASSYSKFDSRQFF; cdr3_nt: TGTGCCAGCAGTTACTCGAAATTCGATTCTAGGCAGTTCTTC
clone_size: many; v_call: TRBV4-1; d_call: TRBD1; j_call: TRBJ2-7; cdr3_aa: CASSQSPGQIYEQYF; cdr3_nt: TGCGCCAGCAGCCAATCGCCGGGACAGATATACGAGCAGTACTTC
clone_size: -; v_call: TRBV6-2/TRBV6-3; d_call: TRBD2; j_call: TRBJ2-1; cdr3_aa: CASNRMVLAGVYNEQFF; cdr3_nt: TGTGCCAGCAATAGGATGGTGCTAGCGGGGGTCTACAATGAGCAGTTCTTC
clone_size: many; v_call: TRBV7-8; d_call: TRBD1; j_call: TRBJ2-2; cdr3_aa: CASSLARQGAPNTGELFF; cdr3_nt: TGTGCCAGCAGCTTAGCCCGACAGGGGGCCCCGAACACCGGGGAGCTGTTTTTT
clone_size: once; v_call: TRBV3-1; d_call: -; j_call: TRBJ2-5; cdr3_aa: CASSLEWPLETQYF; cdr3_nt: TGTGCCAGCAGCCTAGAGTGGCCTCTGGAGACCCAGTACTTC
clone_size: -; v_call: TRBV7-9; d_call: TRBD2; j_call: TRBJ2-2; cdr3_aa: CASKRLAGVDVGGELFF; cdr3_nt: TGTGCCAGCAAGAGACTAGCGGGAGTAGATGTAGGCGGGGAGCTGTTTTTT
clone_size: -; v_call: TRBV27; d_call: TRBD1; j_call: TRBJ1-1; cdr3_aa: CASSLVAGGKAFF; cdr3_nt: TGTGCCAGCAGTTTAGTGGCAGGGGGCAAGGCTTTCTTT
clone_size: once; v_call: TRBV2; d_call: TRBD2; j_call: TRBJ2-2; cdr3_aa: CASTLSSGTPGGELFF; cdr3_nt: TGTGCCAGCACCTTATCTAGCGGTACACCTGGCGGGGAGCTGTTTTTT
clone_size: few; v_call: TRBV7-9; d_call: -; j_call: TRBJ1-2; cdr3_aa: CASHGASRVYGYTF; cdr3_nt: TGTGCCAGCCACGGGGCCTCGCGGGTCTATGGCTACACCTTC
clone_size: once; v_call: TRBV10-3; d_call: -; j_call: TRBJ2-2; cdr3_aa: CAISVSRQFGTGELFF; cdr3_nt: TGTGCCATCAGTGTTTCGCGACAGTTCGGCACCGGGGAGCTGTTTTTT
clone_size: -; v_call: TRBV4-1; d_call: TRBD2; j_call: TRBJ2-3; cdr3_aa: CASSQVASGRGDTQYF; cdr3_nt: TGCGCCAGCAGCCAAGTCGCTAGCGGGAGAGGGGATACGCAGTATTTT
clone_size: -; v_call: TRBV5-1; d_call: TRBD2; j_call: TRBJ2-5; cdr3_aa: CASNGQGLAEETQYF; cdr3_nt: TGCGCCAGCAACGGGCAGGGACTAGCGGAAGAGACCCAGTACTTC
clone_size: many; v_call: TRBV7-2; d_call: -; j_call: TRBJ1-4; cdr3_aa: CASSSIGREKLFF; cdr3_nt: TGTGCCAGCAGCTCAATCGGACGCGAAAAACTGTTTTTT
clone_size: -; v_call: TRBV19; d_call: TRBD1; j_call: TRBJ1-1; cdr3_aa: CASSLRQGPNTEAFF; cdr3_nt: TGTGCCAGTAGTTTAAGACAGGGGCCGAACACTGAAGCTTTCTTT
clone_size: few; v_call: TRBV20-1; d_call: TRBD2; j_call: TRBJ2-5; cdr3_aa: CSGTGLQETQYF; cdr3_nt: TGCAGTGGGACGGGACTACAAGAGACCCAGTACTTC
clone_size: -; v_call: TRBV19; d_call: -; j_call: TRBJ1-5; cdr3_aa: CASIVDGTVNQPQHF; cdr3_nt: TGTGCCAGTATAGTCGACGGAACAGTCAATCAGCCCCAGCATTTT
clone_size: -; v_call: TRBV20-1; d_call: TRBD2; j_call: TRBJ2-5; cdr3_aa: CSAPTSGQETQYF; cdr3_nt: TGCAGTGCCCCGACTAGCGGCCAAGAGACCCAGTACTTC
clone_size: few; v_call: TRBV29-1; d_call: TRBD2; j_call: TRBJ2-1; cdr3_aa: CSVGKRLASDNEQFF; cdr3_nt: TGCAGCGTTGGGAAGAGACTAGCGTCGGACAATGAGCAGTTCTTC
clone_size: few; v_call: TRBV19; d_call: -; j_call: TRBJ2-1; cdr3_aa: CASSKSMGRPRHNEQFF; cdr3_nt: TGTGCCAGTAGCAAGAGTATGGGCAGGCCTAGACACAATGAGCAGTTCTTC
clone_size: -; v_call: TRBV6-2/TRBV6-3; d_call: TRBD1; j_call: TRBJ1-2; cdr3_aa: CASSYSPGGSPSYGYTF; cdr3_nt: TGTGCCAGCAGTTACTCGCCAGGGGGCTCTCCTTCCTATGGCTACACCTTC
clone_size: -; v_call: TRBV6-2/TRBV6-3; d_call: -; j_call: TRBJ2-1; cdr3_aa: CASSRGESIGEQFF; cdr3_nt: TGTGCCAGCAGCCGGGGAGAGAGTATCGGTGAGCAGTTCTTC
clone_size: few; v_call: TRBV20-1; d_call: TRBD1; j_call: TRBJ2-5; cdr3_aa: CSATRQGAAQETQYF; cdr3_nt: TGCAGTGCTACACGACAGGGGGCGGCCCAAGAGACCCAGTACTTC
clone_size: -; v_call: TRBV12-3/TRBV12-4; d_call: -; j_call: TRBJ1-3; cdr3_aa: CASSPTAGNTIYF; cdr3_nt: TGTGCCAGCAGCCCGACCGCTGGAAACACCATATATTTT
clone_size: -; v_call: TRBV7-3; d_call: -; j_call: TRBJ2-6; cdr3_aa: CASSLIPTPLSGANVLTF; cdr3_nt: TGTGCCAGCAGCTTAATTCCTACCCCACTCTCTGGGGCCAACGTCCTGACTTTC
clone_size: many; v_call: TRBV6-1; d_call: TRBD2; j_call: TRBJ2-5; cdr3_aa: CASTPQGGDQETQYF; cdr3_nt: TGTGCCAGCACCCCCCAGGGAGGGGACCAAGAGACCCAGTACTTC
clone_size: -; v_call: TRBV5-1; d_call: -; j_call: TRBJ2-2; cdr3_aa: CASSRGDRTTGELFF; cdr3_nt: TGCGCCAGCAGCAGGGGGGACAGAACCACCGGGGAGCTGTTTTTT
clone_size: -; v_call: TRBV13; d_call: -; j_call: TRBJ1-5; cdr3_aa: CASSRRGEDQPQHF; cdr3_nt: TGTGCCAGCAGCCGGAGGGGGGAGGATCAGCCCCAGCATTTT